A selection of T cell receptor beta chains follows, all from one sample in a study of T-cell memory formation after mild COVID-19. MiXCR was run by TCRdb on the 5' RACE reads, yielding one entry per CDR3 protein. The sample carries about 400,000 distinct CDR3 sequences, roughly 15% recorded once. The specimen sequenced was PBMCs or a T cell subset sorted from them (not recorded which). The receptor set was obtained from a man in his late teens or twenties who had mild COVID-19 (a few samples of this study predate the infection). Cell type and time point are not known. Each CDR3 is given with its conserved first and last residue. D genes are given only for firm matches. Size tells how often a clone was seen (once, few, many) or the class of an expanded clone, and some rows leave it out.

clone size	V gene	J gene	D gene	CDR3 protein	CDR3 DNA
few	TRBV20-1	TRBJ2-1	TRBD2	CSALSDILAGSPNEQFF	TGCAGTGCCTTGTCAGACATTCTAGCGGGGAGCCCCAATGAGCAGTTCTTC
NA	TRBV12-3/TRBV12-4	TRBJ2-1	NA	CASSPITRPYNEQFF	TGTGCCAGCAGTCCGATCACGCGGCCCTACAATGAGCAGTTCTTC
NA	TRBV4-3	TRBJ1-5	NA	CASTQWRGNQPQHF	TGCGCCAGCACCCAATGGCGGGGCAATCAGCCCCAGCATTTT
many	TRBV4-2	TRBJ2-3	TRBD1	CASSLQTGGRTDTQYF	TGTGCCAGCAGCCTCCAAACAGGGGGACGCACAGATACGCAGTATTTT
NA	TRBV27	TRBJ2-1	NA	CAIGWGNEQFF	TGTGCCATCGGTTGGGGGAATGAGCAGTTCTTC
NA	TRBV7-9	TRBJ1-1	NA	CASSLVRDAEAFF	TGTGCCAGCAGCTTAGTGCGGGACGCTGAAGCTTTCTTT
few	TRBV19	TRBJ1-4	NA	CASSIRARGAVEKLFF	TGTGCCAGTAGTATACGGGCGCGGGGGGCAGTTGAAAAACTGTTTTTT
few	TRBV3-1	TRBJ2-3	NA	CASSPRGPTDTQYF	TGTGCCAGCAGCCCGCGGGGTCCCACAGATACGCAGTATTTT
few	TRBV6-5	TRBJ2-7	NA	CASSYYRNYEQYF	TGTGCCAGCAGTTACTACAGAAACTACGAGCAGTACTTC
NA	TRBV5-1	TRBJ2-7	NA	CASSLDGDPYEQYF	TGCGCCAGCAGCTTGGACGGGGACCCCTACGAGCAGTACTTC
NA	TRBV7-2	TRBJ2-3	NA	CASSLVLGPSGDTQYF	TGTGCCAGCAGCTTAGTGTTGGGGCCGAGTGGAGATACGCAGTATTTT
few	TRBV4-1	TRBJ1-5	NA	CASSGLTRDQPQHF	TGCGCCAGCAGCGGACTTACTCGCGATCAGCCCCAGCATTTT
NA	TRBV7-3	TRBJ2-2	NA	CASGWENTGELFF	TGTGCCAGCGGCTGGGAGAACACCGGGGAGCTGTTTTTT
NA	TRBV6-1	TRBJ2-3	NA	CASSERVGDTDTQYF	TGTGCCAGCAGTGAGAGGGTGGGGGACACAGATACGCAGTATTTT
NA	TRBV5-1	TRBJ2-2	TRBD1	CASRAGQGPGELFF	TGCGCCAGCAGAGCAGGACAGGGTCCCGGGGAGCTGTTTTTT
few	TRBV7-9	TRBJ2-5	NA	CASSLAPLSPETQYF	TGTGCCAGCAGCTTAGCCCCTCTAAGCCCGGAGACCCAGTACTTC
NA	TRBV27	TRBJ2-2	TRBD2	CASVGGARPNTGELFF	TGTGCCAGCGTGGGAGGGGCAAGACCGAACACCGGGGAGCTGTTTTTT
few	TRBV20-1	TRBJ1-2	NA	CSARQVGSSGYTF	TGCAGTGCTAGACAGGTGGGCTCCTCTGGCTACACCTTC
few	TRBV5-6	TRBJ2-3	TRBD2	CASSLASGAYTDTQYF	TGTGCCAGCAGCTTGGCTAGCGGGGCATACACAGATACGCAGTATTTT
many	TRBV4-3	TRBJ2-7	TRBD2	CASSELAGGGPSFEQYF	TGCGCCAGCAGCGAACTAGCGGGAGGTGGTCCCTCATTCGAGCAGTACTTC
few	TRBV7-3	TRBJ2-5	TRBD2	CASSPGTSGGGSTQYF	TGTGCCAGCAGCCCCGGGACTAGCGGGGGGGGCTCGACCCAGTACTTC
NA	TRBV20-1	TRBJ2-5	TRBD1	CSARDPRQGRQETQYF	TGCAGTGCTAGAGATCCCCGACAGGGTCGCCAAGAGACCCAGTACTTC
NA	TRBV10-3	TRBJ2-5	TRBD2	CAISRTSGGETQYF	TGTGCCATCAGCCGGACTAGCGGGGGGGAGACCCAGTACTTC
few	TRBV7-2	TRBJ2-3	TRBD2	CASKHRGGNTDTQYF	TGTGCCAGCAAGCATCGGGGGGGCAACACAGATACGCAGTATTTT
NA	TRBV6-5	TRBJ1-1	TRBD1	CASRGQGIGTEAFF	TGTGCCAGCAGGGGACAGGGGATCGGCACTGAAGCTTTCTTT
NA	TRBV7-9	TRBJ2-1	NA	CASSSLGGRLDEQFF	TGTGCCAGCAGCTCCCTTGGGGGCCGTTTGGATGAGCAGTTCTTC
NA	TRBV5-6	TRBJ2-7	NA	CASSLGAGDEQYF	TGTGCCAGCAGCTTAGGTGCAGGGGACGAGCAGTACTTC
NA	TRBV7-2	TRBJ2-7	NA	CASSFLGGAYEQYF	TGTGCCAGCAGCTTTCTAGGGGGGGCCTACGAGCAGTACTTC
few	TRBV7-2	TRBJ1-1	TRBD1	CASSLSGQGLEVFF	TGTGCCAGCAGCTTATCCGGACAGGGCCTTGAAGTCTTCTTT
NA	TRBV4-3	TRBJ1-2	NA	CASSQDVGHPGYGYTF	TGCGCCAGCAGCCAAGATGTGGGGCACCCCGGCTATGGCTACACCTTC
many	TRBV4-1	TRBJ2-1	TRBD2	CASSPGLASYNEQFF	TGCGCCAGCAGCCCTGGACTAGCGTCCTACAATGAGCAGTTCTTC
NA	TRBV20-1	TRBJ2-5	NA	CSARGYGAGETQYF	TGCAGTGCTAGAGGATACGGCGCCGGGGAGACCCAGTACTTC
NA	TRBV6-2/TRBV6-3	TRBJ2-1	NA	CASSYVADNEQFF	TGTGCCAGCAGTTACGTCGCGGACAATGAGCAGTTCTTC
NA	TRBV5-1	TRBJ2-7	TRBD1	CASSLDTGAAYEQYF	TGCGCCAGCAGCTTGGACACAGGGGCGGCCTACGAGCAGTACTTC
few	TRBV7-9	TRBJ2-7	NA	CASSRGNYEQYF	TGTGCCAGCAGCCGGGGAAACTACGAGCAGTACTTC
few	TRBV9	TRBJ2-2	TRBD2	CASSGGLAGGELFF	TGTGCCAGCAGCGGGGGACTAGCAGGCGGGGAGCTGTTTTTT
few	TRBV5-5	TRBJ2-2	NA	CASSFGSDTGELFF	TGTGCCAGCAGCTTTGGCAGTGATACCGGGGAGCTGTTTTTT
NA	TRBV7-3	TRBJ2-3	TRBD2	CASSLGLAGPTDTQYF	TGTGCCAGCAGCTTGGGACTAGCGGGGCCCACAGATACGCAGTATTTT
few	TRBV20-1	TRBJ2-2	NA	CSASEANTGELFF	TGCAGTGCTAGCGAGGCAAACACCGGGGAGCTGTTTTTT
NA	TRBV7-9	TRBJ2-3	NA	CASSFWRGSTDTQYF	TGTGCCAGCAGCTTCTGGAGGGGGAGCACAGATACGCAGTATTTT
many	TRBV9	TRBJ2-1	NA	CASSPGTGSNKRGNEQFF	TGTGCCAGCAGCCCCGGTACAGGGAGTAATAAACGCGGCAATGAGCAGTTCTTC
NA	TRBV4-3	TRBJ2-5	TRBD1	CASSPAKGAVWETQYF	TGCGCCAGCAGCCCAGCGAAGGGGGCGGTTTGGGAGACCCAGTACTTC
few	TRBV5-1	TRBJ2-5	NA	CASSLVPGGRETQYF	TGCGCCAGCAGCTTGGTACCGGGGGGCCGAGAGACCCAGTACTTC
NA	TRBV19	TRBJ1-4	NA	CASSRTATNGKLFF	TGTGCCAGTAGTCGGACAGCAACTAATGGAAAACTGTTTTTT